Listed here are 8 T cell receptor beta chains from one sample, sequenced in a study of CD8 T cells in ankylosing spondylitis. Study observations and caveats: What appeared characteristic of ankylosing spondylitis blood was a TCR beta motif of eight highly homologous variants.

Their antigens are not known. TCRdb re-analysed the 5' RACE reads in MiXCR, keeping a single row per CDR3 protein. The sample includes 750,000 to 850,000 distinct CDR3 sequences, 12% of them seen just once. Material: blood, either unsorted or a sorted T cell fraction (not recorded which). Every receptor here comes from a male donor with ankylosing spondylitis.

This clonotype was seen a handful of times. V and J are TRBV11-2 and TRBJ2-4; D remains ambiguous. Germline V gene data show CDR1 as SGHAT and CDR2 as FQNNGV. Trimming pared 3 bases from V and 0 bases from J, leaving 6 bases between. This CDR3 contains 14 residues. CDR3 residues: CASSFGIAKNIQYF. In DNA form, the CDR3 reads TGTGCCAGCAGCTTTGGGATAGCCAAAAACATTCAGTACTTC.

V and J are TRBV10-2 and TRBJ2-7; D is possibly TRBD2 (5 bases). CDR1 and CDR2 from the germline V gene are WSHSY and SAAADI. With 4 bases removed from V and 1 base from J, the gap between germline ends came to 11 bases. CDR3 length: 14 amino acids. CDR3 residues: CASSGPRASYEQYF. CDR3 bases: TGCGCCAGCAGTGGGCCGAGGGCTTCCTACGAGCAGTACTTC.

This clonotype appeared a few times. V is TRBV11-2 and J is TRBJ1-1, with D possibly TRBD1 on 6 matching bases. The CDR3 runs to 15 residues. The V end lost 2 bases, the J end lost 7 bases, and 17 bases lay between the germline ends. CDR1 and CDR2 from the germline V gene are SGHAT and FQNNGV. The CDR3 region has the DNA TGTGCCAGCAGCTTAAGGGGAGGACAGACTAATGAAGCTTTCTTT. Translation gives CASSLRGGQTNEAFF. Together with reference TRBV11-2 and TRBJ1-1, the CDR3 gives the full variable domain: EAGVAQSPRYKIIEKRQSVAFWCNPISGHATLYWYQQILGQGPKLLIQFQNNGVVDDSQLPKDRFSAERLKGVDSTLKIQPAKLEDSAVYLCASSLRGGQTNEAFFGQGTRLTVV.

The chain couples TRBV7-2 to TRBJ2-6, with D possibly TRBD1 on 7 matching bases. CDR1 and CDR2 from the germline V gene are SGHTA and FQGNSA. The CDR3 covers 16 residues. V lost 6 bases, J lost 2 bases, and 14 bases lay in between. The chain's CDR3 is CASSYRGGAGANVLTF. The CDR3 DNA reads as TGTGCCAGCAGTTACAGGGGCGGGGCTGGGGCCAACGTCCTGACTTTC.

This clonotype was seen a few times. This chain links TRBV12-3 or TRBV12-4 with TRBJ1-5; 12 positions agree with TRBD1. V trimming: 7 bases; J trimming: 6 bases; junction bases outside the gene matches: 10. The CDR3 contains 16 residues. The CDR3 sequence: CASTSPRDRGLQPQHF. The DNA of the CDR3 is TGTGCCAGCACCTCCCCGAGGGACAGGGGGCTTCAGCCCCAGCATTTT.

This chain connects TRBV7-6 to TRBJ2-1, with 8 bases lining up with TRBD1. The V segment lost 5 bases and the J segment 2 bases; nucleotides outside the gene matches: 11. This CDR3 has 17 amino acids. Germline-derived CDR1 and CDR2 are SGHVS and FNYEAQ. This CDR3 is CASSRFPGTGPYNEQFF. The CDR3 region has the DNA TGTGCCAGCAGCCGTTTCCCCGGGACAGGTCCCTACAATGAGCAGTTCTTC.

The table lists this clonotype with a few counts. The V gene is TRBV28, the J gene TRBJ2-3; the D is unclear. Germline V gives CDR1 MDHEN, CDR2 SYDVKM. This CDR3 spans 13 amino acids. The V end was cut by 4 bases, the J end by 5 bases, with 10 bases between. The CDR3 spells CASSSGWEDTQYF. CDR3 DNA sequence: TGTGCCAGCAGTTCCGGGTGGGAAGATACGCAGTATTTT.

This clonotype has at least ten counts. The DNA of the CDR3 is TGCGCCAGCAGCTTGGGCCTAGGGGGCGGTTCACCCCTCCACTTT. Protein: CASSLGLGGGSPLHF. The V gene is TRBV5-1, the J gene TRBJ1-6; TRBD1 agrees at 7 bases. The CDR3 is made up of 15 amino acids. Germline V CDR1 and CDR2: SGHRS, YFSETQ. V was clipped by 0 bases and J by 9 bases; unmatched bases: 6.